One sample yielded the 15 T cell receptor beta chains listed below, sequenced in a study of radiotherapy plus CTLA-4 blockade in lung cancer. Repertoires were generated with immunoSEQ multiplex PCR, while TCRdb's copy carries only in-frame clones and drops some. Of some 94,000 clones listed, roughly 80% are singletons. The sample consisted of peripheral blood, taken from a patient treated with radiotherapy plus ipilimumab. Receptors were obtained from a human donor with non-small cell lung cancer that progressed on radiotherapy plus ipilimumab.

CDR3: CASSPEGGGNYGYTF. The CDR3 DNA reads as TGTGCCAGCAGCCCTGAGGGGGGGGGCAACTATGGCTACACCTTC. The rearrangement joins TRBV7-2 to TRBJ1-2; maybe TRBD1 (6 bases). Trimming took 5 bases from V and 2 from J, leaving 15 bases between them. The V gene's germline CDR1 is SGHTA and CDR2 FQGNSA. The CDR3 consists of 15 residues.

The chain links TRBV2 to TRBJ2-2; weak D call: TRBD2 (6 bases). Germline CDR1 SNHLY, CDR2 FYNNEI. The CDR3 has 14 residues. Trimming left V 8 bases short and J 3 bases short, with 13 bases between. The CDR3 region has the DNA TGTGCCAGCCATATTAGCGGTTACACCGGGGAGCTGTTTTTT. Protein: CASHISGYTGELFF.

The chain has TRBV7-9 and TRBJ2-7, with 14 bases matching TRBD2. V shed 4 bases, J shed 4 bases, and the junction held 6 bases outside the gene matches. Germline assignment: CDR1 SEHNR and CDR2 FQNEAQ (reference sequence). This CDR3 is 16 amino acids long. The CDR3 here is CASSSPGTSGSYEQYF. Here the CDR3 DNA reads TGTGCCAGCAGCTCCCCTGGGACTAGCGGGAGTTACGAGCAGTACTTC.

This clone has only one observation. J is TRBJ2-2 and V is TRBV9; 8 bases fit TRBD1. This CDR3 comprises 16 residues. Germline-derived CDR1 and CDR2 are SGDLS and YYNGEE. J gave up 0 bases and V 3 bases, and 4 bases lay outside the gene matches. CDR3 nucleotides: TGTGCCAGCAGCGGGACAGGGTGGGCGAACACCGGGGAGCTGTTTTTT. It translates to CASSGTGWANTGELFF.

The chain combines TRBV25-1 with TRBJ2-2; D is uncertain. The germline CDR1 and CDR2 sequences are MGHDK and SYGVNS. The CDR3 covers 15 residues. V gave up 5 bases and J gave up 0 bases, with 10 bases separating them. This CDR3 is CASSPLTANTGELFF. The DNA for the CDR3 is TGTGCCAGCAGTCCTTTAACTGCGAACACCGGGGAGCTGTTTTTT.

This CDR3 reads CASTEDSKETQYF. The CDR3 DNA follows: TGTGCCAGCACCGAGGACAGTAAAGAGACCCAGTACTTC. This chain uses TRBV6-5 with TRBJ2-5; D might be TRBD1 (6 bases). V lost 7 bases and J 3 bases, leaving 12 bases between the germline ends. Germline CDR1 is MNHEY and CDR2 is SVGAGI. The CDR3 is 13 residues long.

J is TRBJ2-1 and V is TRBV5-1; D is perhaps TRBD2 (5 bases). Trimming took off 4 bases at V and 10 bases at J, with 15 bases between the two ends. This CDR3 has 13 residues. CDR1 is SGHRS and CDR2 is YFSETQ in the germline V gene. Here the CDR3 DNA reads TGCGCCAGCAGCCGGGTCCTTGGCGGGGAGCAGTTCTTC. Translation gives CASSRVLGGEQFF. Full variable domain (outside the CDR3, taken from reference TRBV5-1 and TRBJ2-1): KAGVTQTPRYLIKTRGQQVTLSCSPISGHRSVSWYQQTPGQGLQFLFEYFSETQRNKGNFPGRFSGRQFSNSRSEMNVSTLELGDSALYLCASSRVLGGEQFFGPGTRLTVL.

A note on this clone: At one end the junction does not follow the germline gene, possibly because of a read error. The rearrangement joins TRBV6-1 to TRBJ1-1, with D hard to call. Germline CDR1 MNHNS, CDR2 SASEGT. This CDR3 is built from 12 residues. The CDR3 reads CATSDRDTEAFF. CDR3 nucleotides: TGTGCCACCAGTGATCGTGACACCGAAGCTTTCTTT.

This clone came up once. The rearrangement joins TRBV6-1 to TRBJ2-7; TRBD1 aligns across 8 bases. V lost 3 bases and J lost 6; bases outside the gene matches: 4. The CDR3 is 13 residues long. Germline-derived CDR1 and CDR2 are MNHNS and SASEGT. The CDR3 DNA reads TGTGCCAGCAGTGACTTGGACAGGGCCGAGCAGTACGTC. This encodes CASSDLDRAEQYV.

This clone was recorded only once. The chain carries TRBV6-8 and TRBJ1-2; 8 nucleotides agree with TRBD1. Germline V gene data show CDR1 as MNHGY and CDR2 as SAAAGT. Germline trimming cut 4 bases from V and 4 bases from J; bases unmatched to any gene: 5. The CDR3 has 14 amino acids. The CDR3, as DNA: TGTGCCAGCAGTTCAGGGGGCGCCGGCTATGGCTACACCTTC. It encodes CASSSGGAGYGYTF.

The CDR3 coding sequence is TGTGCCAGCAGCCCCGGTTCAGGCAATCAGCCCCAGCATTTT. This gives the protein CASSPGSGNQPQHF. V gene TRBV6-5 combines with J gene TRBJ1-5; D is undetermined. Trimming took 6 bases from V and 2 from J, leaving 11 bases between them. The germline V gene encodes CDR1 MNHEY and CDR2 SVGAGI. CDR3 length: 14 amino acids.

This clone was observed a few times. The gene calls are TRBV5-6 and TRBJ2-5; weak D call: TRBD2 (5 bases). Trimming shortened V by 4 bases and J by 4 bases, and 8 bases separated the two germline ends. In germline, CDR1 is SGHDT, CDR2 YYEEEE. CDR3 length equals 12 residues. The CDR3 sequence: CASSRAGETQYF. The DNA of the CDR3 is TGTGCCAGCAGCCGGGCGGGAGAGACCCAGTACTTC.

The DNA of the CDR3 is TGTGCCAGCAGCAAGAGGGAGCAGTACTTC. Translation gives CASSKREQYF. The chain links TRBV28 to TRBJ2-7; D remains ambiguous. Germline V gene sequence: CDR1 MDHEN, CDR2 SYDVKM. There are 10 residues in the CDR3. V gave up 6 bases and J gave up 7 bases, with 7 bases separating them.

V and J are TRBV28 and TRBJ2-7; D uncertain. Trimming pared 5 bases from V and 6 bases from J, leaving 8 bases between. Per germline, CDR1 MDHEN and CDR2 SYDVKM. This CDR3 region has 11 residues. The CDR3 coding sequence is TGTGCCAGCAGTCCCCTCTCCGAGCAGTACTTC. Its protein is CASSPLSEQYF.

V is TRBV6-1 and J is TRBJ2-7; a possible D gene is TRBD1 (8 bases). This CDR3 contains 14 residues. CDR1 and CDR2 (germline): MNHNS, SASEGT. The ends were cut back, 6 bases at V and 4 bases at J, with 16 bases in the middle. CDR3 protein: CASRGDRGGYEQYF. The CDR3, as DNA: TGTGCCAGCAGGGGAGACAGGGGAGGGTACGAGCAGTACTTC.